Listed below are T cell receptor beta chains from one sample, sequenced in a study of T cells in Graves' hyperthyroidism and ophthalmopathy. TCRdb re-called the multiplex PCR reads through MiXCR, storing one row per CDR3 protein. The data show 350,000 to 400,000 distinct CDR3 sequences, just under 15% seen once. Sequencing input: blood. The receptors were sampled from a woman between 25 and 40 years old with Graves' hyperthyroidism. Each CDR3 is given with its conserved first and last residue. A D gene is named only where the DNA matches it firmly. The size of a clone is reported for some rows only, either as once, few or many, or as a class for expanded clones.

j_gene,v_gene,abundance,d_gene,CDR3nt,CDR3aa
TRBJ2-7,TRBV28,many,TRBD1,TGTGCCAGCAGCCGGGGACAGGGGTTATGGGAGCAGTACTTC,CASSRGQGLWEQYF
TRBJ2-2,TRBV7-9,NA,NA,TGTGCCAGCAGCTTAACGACAGGAGATAGCACCGGGGAGCTGTTTTTT,CASSLTTGDSTGELFF
TRBJ2-3,TRBV28,many,NA,TGTGCCAGCAGTTTCCCTGCGATCCCGGCGCAGTATTTT,CASSFPAIPAQYF
TRBJ2-7,TRBV6-1,many,TRBD2,TGTGCCAGCAGACCTAGCGGGAGTGGCCTCTACGAGCAGTACTTC,CASRPSGSGLYEQYF
TRBJ2-3,TRBV6-1,NA,TRBD1,TGTGCCAGCAGTTACCCGACAGGGACGGTAGATACGCAGTATTTT,CASSYPTGTVDTQYF
TRBJ2-7,TRBV6-5,few,NA,TGTGCCAGCAGTTACCCTAGGAGCAGCTACGAGCAGTACTTC,CASSYPRSSYEQYF
TRBJ2-3,TRBV6-2/TRBV6-3,NA,NA,TGTGCCAGCAGTTACTCCCCCAAAACAGGAGGAGTGCCAGATACGCAGTATTTT,CASSYSPKTGGVPDTQYF
TRBJ2-7,TRBV28,many,TRBD2,TGTGCCTCCTCGAGGGCTAGCGGCAACTACGAGCAGTACTTC,CASSRASGNYEQYF
TRBJ1-2,TRBV4-1,NA,TRBD1,TGCGCCAGCAGCCAAGATTTTCGGACAGGGAGCTATGGCTACACCTTC,CASSQDFRTGSYGYTF
TRBJ1-5,TRBV6-1,NA,NA,TGTGCCAGCAGAGTTCAAGTGGAGCAGCCCCAGCATTTT,CASRVQVEQPQHF
TRBJ2-1,TRBV7-9,NA,TRBD2,TGTGCCAGCAGCTTCCAACTAGCGGGAGGGCGTAGTGAGCAGTTCTTC,CASSFQLAGGRSEQFF
TRBJ2-7,TRBV6-1,many,TRBD2,TGTGCCAGCAGTGAGACGGCGGGAGGTTACGAGCAGTACTTC,CASSETAGGYEQYF
TRBJ1-5,TRBV27,many,NA,TGTGCCAGCAGGCCCCTCGGGGGGATGGGTCAGCCCCAGCATTTT,CASRPLGGMGQPQHF
TRBJ1-2,TRBV12-3/TRBV12-4,many,NA,TGTGCCAGCAGCTCCCCCTCGACCCGGGACCGCTCTAACTATGGCTACACCTTC,CASSSPSTRDRSNYGYTF
TRBJ2-5,TRBV20-1,many,NA,TGCAGTGCTATAGGCGGGCAGAACCAAGAGACCCAGTACTTC,CSAIGGQNQETQYF
TRBJ1-1,TRBV7-2,many,NA,TGTGCCAGCAGCTTAGTCCCAGGCACTGAAGCTTTCTTT,CASSLVPGTEAFF
TRBJ1-1,TRBV30,many,NA,TGTGCCTGGAGCCCGGGGCAAGCGGTAGCTTTCTTT,CAWSPGQAVAFF
TRBJ1-3,TRBV11-2,NA,TRBD1,TGTGCCAGCAGCTCATGGACAGGGTTAAACACCATATATTTT,CASSSWTGLNTIYF
TRBJ2-2,TRBV20-1,NA,TRBD1,TGCAGTGCTAGAGGGGTGGGGACAGAAGGTACCGGGGAGCTGTTTTTT,CSARGVGTEGTGELFF
TRBJ1-2,TRBV3-1,many,TRBD1,TGTGCCAGCAGAAACAGGGGGCGCTTCGCTGGTGGCTACACCTTC,CASRNRGRFAGGYTF
TRBJ2-5,TRBV20-1,NA,NA,TGCAGTGCTAGGGACAGAATCCAAGAGACCCAGTACTTC,CSARDRIQETQYF
TRBJ2-5,TRBV28,many,NA,TGTGCCAGCAGTTTAGAGTTCCGAAGGACCCAGTACTTC,CASSLEFRRTQYF
TRBJ2-7,TRBV28,few,TRBD2,TGTGCCAGCAGTTTAAGCGGGAGCTCTCGGGAGCAGTACTTC,CASSLSGSSREQYF
TRBJ1-2,TRBV12-3/TRBV12-4,NA,NA,TGTGCCAGCAGTTTACGGCACAGGTCTAACTATGGCTACACCTTC,CASSLRHRSNYGYTF
TRBJ1-6,TRBV5-1,NA,TRBD1,TGCGCCAGCAGCTTGTCCCCAGGGGGGATTGATAATTCACCCCTCCACTTT,CASSLSPGGIDNSPLHF
TRBJ2-1,TRBV10-1,NA,NA,TGCGCCAGCAGTGATGGAAAGTCTGAGCAGTTCTTC,CASSDGKSEQFF
TRBJ2-1,TRBV5-1,many,TRBD2,TGCGCCAGCAGCTTCGGGACAAATCCGGGACTAGCGGGATCAATTAGGTACAATGAGCAGTTCTTC,CASSFGTNPGLAGSIRYNEQFF
TRBJ2-3,TRBV6-1,NA,NA,TGTGCCAGCATCAGGGGACTGGACACAGATACGCAGTATTTT,CASIRGLDTDTQYF
TRBJ2-1,TRBV6-2/TRBV6-3,many,NA,TGTGCCAGCAGCCCAGTCAGACTACTTAACAATGAGCAGTTCTTC,CASSPVRLLNNEQFF
TRBJ2-7,TRBV12-3/TRBV12-4,few,TRBD1,TGTGCCAGCAGTCTCGACAGGGGCCCTACCTACGAGCAGTACTTC,CASSLDRGPTYEQYF
TRBJ2-6,TRBV7-9,many,TRBD1,TGTGCCAGCAGCTCGACAGGGGCTGGGGCCAACGTCCTGACTTTC,CASSSTGAGANVLTF
TRBJ2-5,TRBV20-1,many,NA,TGCAGTGCTAGCCGTAGTCAAGAGACCCAGTACTTC,CSASRSQETQYF
TRBJ2-3,TRBV28,few,TRBD2,TGTGCCAGCAGCCTATCTAGCGGGAGTTCAGATACGCAGTATTTT,CASSLSSGSSDTQYF
TRBJ1-1,TRBV28,many,NA,TGTGCCAGCAGTTTCGGCCTAACTCTTCTCAGTGAAGCTTTCTTT,CASSFGLTLLSEAFF
TRBJ2-7,TRBV14,NA,NA,TGTGCCAGCAGCCAACCCGGGACTGTTGCCTACGAGCAGTACTTC,CASSQPGTVAYEQYF
TRBJ1-3,TRBV30,NA,NA,TGTGCCTGGAGTGTTACGACGGCCCGGGGAAACACCATATATTTT,CAWSVTTARGNTIYF
TRBJ1-4,TRBV2,NA,TRBD1,TGTGCCACAGGGGGACAGGGATTAACGGGTGAAAAACTGTTTTTT,CATGGQGLTGEKLFF
TRBJ2-6,TRBV6-2/TRBV6-3,few,NA,TGTGCCAGCACCATAAGGGGTGCTGGGGCCAACGTCCTGACTTTC,CASTIRGAGANVLTF
TRBJ2-1,TRBV3-1,few,TRBD2,TGTGCCAGCAGCCAAGACTGGGGGGGGAGGGAGCAGTTCTTC,CASSQDWGGREQFF
TRBJ2-6,TRBV15,few,NA,TGTGCCACCAGCAGAGAAATCAGGGTTTCCGGGGCCAACGTCCTGACTTTC,CATSREIRVSGANVLTF
TRBJ1-1,TRBV20-1,few,TRBD1,TGCAGTGCTAGACATGACAGGGGGGAGGTAGGTCCTGAAGCTTTCTTT,CSARHDRGEVGPEAFF
TRBJ2-7,TRBV18,NA,NA,TGTGCCAGCTCAGGACTCGAGGGGGAAACCGAGCAGTACTTC,CASSGLEGETEQYF
TRBJ2-7,TRBV6-1,many,NA,TGTGCCAGCACCCCTGCGCAGGCCTCGTACGCCTACGAGCAGTACTTC,CASTPAQASYAYEQYF
TRBJ1-5,TRBV24-1,NA,NA,TGTGCCACCAGTCTCGGGACCAGCAATCAGCCCCAGCATTTT,CATSLGTSNQPQHF
TRBJ2-5,TRBV29-1,few,TRBD2,TGCAGCGTTACGGTAGCGGGAGAAGAGACCCAGTACTTC,CSVTVAGEETQYF
TRBJ2-7,TRBV4-1,NA,TRBD1,TGCGCCAGCAGCCAAGAACCGACAGGGGATCGCGAGCAGTACTTC,CASSQEPTGDREQYF
TRBJ2-5,TRBV12-3/TRBV12-4,many,NA,TGTGCCAGCAGCCCCACACGACCGGGACAACCAGGGGCCCAGTACTTC,CASSPTRPGQPGAQYF
TRBJ1-5,TRBV2,many,NA,TGTGCCAGCAAATGGGAGAGCAATCAGCCCCAGCATTTT,CASKWESNQPQHF
TRBJ2-7,TRBV18,many,NA,TGTGCCAGCTCACCAGACAGGAACTCTTACGAGCAGTACTTC,CASSPDRNSYEQYF
TRBJ1-5,TRBV3-1,few,NA,TGTGCCAGCAGCCAAGAAGGGCTGAATCAGCCCCAGCATTTT,CASSQEGLNQPQHF
TRBJ2-3,TRBV28,many,NA,TGTGCCAGCAGTTTAAACCTAGTCACAGATACGCAGTATTTT,CASSLNLVTDTQYF
TRBJ2-2,TRBV6-2/TRBV6-3,many,NA,TGTGCCAGTTCATGGGACCCGCACGCCGACGTTAGCGGGGAGCTGTTTTTT,CASSWDPHADVSGELFF
TRBJ1-1,TRBV7-9,few,TRBD1,TGTGCCAGCAGATCCGACAGGGGAGACACTGAAGCTTTCTTT,CASRSDRGDTEAFF
TRBJ2-5,TRBV5-1,few,NA,TGCGCCAGCAGCTTGGCTGGCAGGGGAGGAGAGACCCAGTACTTC,CASSLAGRGGETQYF